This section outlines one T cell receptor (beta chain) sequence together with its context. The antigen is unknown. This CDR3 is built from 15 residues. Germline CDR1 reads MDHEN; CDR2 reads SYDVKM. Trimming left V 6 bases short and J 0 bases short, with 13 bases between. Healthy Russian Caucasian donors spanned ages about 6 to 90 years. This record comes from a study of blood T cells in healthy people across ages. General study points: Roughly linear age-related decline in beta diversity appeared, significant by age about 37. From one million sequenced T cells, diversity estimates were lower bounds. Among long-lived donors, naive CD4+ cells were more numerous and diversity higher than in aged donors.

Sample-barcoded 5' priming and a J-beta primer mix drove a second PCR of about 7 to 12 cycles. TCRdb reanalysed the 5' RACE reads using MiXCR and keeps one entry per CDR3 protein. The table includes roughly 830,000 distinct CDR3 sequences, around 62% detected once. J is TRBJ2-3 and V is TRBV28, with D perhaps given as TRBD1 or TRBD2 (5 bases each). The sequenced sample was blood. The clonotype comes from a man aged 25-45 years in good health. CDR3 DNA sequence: TGTGCCAGCAGACTGGGGGAACCCAGCACAGATACGCAGTATTTT. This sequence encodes CASRLGEPSTDTQYF.